The 24 T cell receptor beta chains listed next were all sequenced from one sample in a study of T cells after yellow fever vaccination. A single record per CDR3 protein comes from TCRdb applying MiXCR to the 5' RACE reads. The top ten clones hold approximately 3.3% of a sample with around 320,000 distinct CDR3 sequences, about 11% of them seen once. Material: CD4+ T cells sorted from PBMCs, obtained 45 days after the yellow fever booster vaccination. These receptors were obtained from a man aged 18 to 35 who received the YFV17D yellow fever vaccine.

This clonotype has more than one count but fewer than ten. The rearrangement joins TRBV12-3 or TRBV12-4 to TRBJ1-5; 8 nucleotides line up with TRBD1. J lost 5 bases, V lost 5 bases, and 11 bases had no gene match. The CDR3 contains 16 residues. The CDR3 DNA is TGTGCCAGCAGTCCTTCCGGGACAGGTGATGATCAGCCCCAGCATTTT. It codes for CASSPSGTGDDQPQHF.

This rearrangement joins TRBV12-3 or TRBV12-4 to TRBJ2-2; D is uncertain. V was shortened by 7 bases and J by 6 bases, with 6 bases between the two germline ends. This CDR3 has 11 amino acids. This CDR3 is CASIRSGELFF. DNA for the CDR3: TGTGCCAGCATCCGTTCCGGGGAGCTGTTTTTT.

In this sample, this clonotype turned up many times. The CDR3 DNA reads as TGTGCCAGCTCCCGGGGGGGGGGCGAAAACACCATATATTTT. Translating gives CASSRGGGENTIYF. The rearrangement uses TRBV12-3 or TRBV12-4 and TRBJ1-3; tentatively, D is TRBD1 (6 bases). Trimming removed 8 bases at V and 6 bases at J, with 17 bases between. The CDR3 consists of 14 residues.

V usage is TRBV18 and J usage is TRBJ2-2; maybe TRBD2 (5 bases). The ends were cut back, 0 bases at V and 6 bases at J, with 11 bases in the middle. The CDR3 spans 15 residues. Germline CDR1 is KGHSH and CDR2 is LQKENI. The CDR3 here is CASSPPSKEAGELFF. The CDR3 DNA reads as TGTGCCAGCTCACCACCGAGTAAGGAGGCCGGGGAGCTGTTTTTT.

V gene TRBV4-1 combines with J gene TRBJ1-6; 8 bases are a match to TRBD1. V lost 7 bases, J lost 10 bases, and 12 bases stayed unmatched. CDR3 length equals 15 residues. Per germline, CDR1 MGHRA and CDR2 YSYEKL. CDR3 residues: CASNAVGQGKSPLHF. DNA of the CDR3: TGCGCCAGCAACGCGGTCGGACAGGGCAAGTCACCCCTCCACTTT.

This clonotype was seen more than once but under ten times. The chain carries TRBV12-3 or TRBV12-4 and TRBJ2-1; 9 nucleotides match TRBD2. Trimming cost V 4 bases and J 7 bases; bases outside gene matches: 8. The CDR3 has 15 amino acids. The CDR3 reads CASSYPSGEGNEQFF. CDR3 in DNA: TGTGCCAGCAGTTACCCTAGCGGGGAAGGGAATGAGCAGTTCTTC.

This clonotype has just a few counts. The chain recombines TRBV9 with TRBJ1-1; tentatively, D is TRBD1 (5 bases). The V and J ends lost 4 bases and 4 bases respectively, with 17 bases between them. The CDR3 covers 15 residues. Germline V gene data show CDR1 as SGDLS and CDR2 as YYNGEE. The CDR3 protein is CASSLRTGGGTEAFF. DNA of the CDR3: TGTGCCAGCAGCCTACGGACGGGGGGTGGCACTGAAGCTTTCTTT.

The sample holds a few counts of this clonotype. V and J are TRBV7-9 and TRBJ1-1, with D perhaps matching TRBD1 (5 bases). V lost 8 bases, J lost 5 bases, and 15 bases lay in between. In germline, CDR1 is SEHNR, CDR2 FQNEAQ (reference sequence). This CDR3 is 13 amino acids long. CDR3 amino acids: CASVNLGGTEAFF. The CDR3, as DNA: TGTGCCAGCGTCAATCTTGGGGGGACTGAAGCTTTCTTT.

The chain employs TRBV11-2 and TRBJ1-5; unclear D gene. The CDR3 spans 13 residues. The ends were cut back, 0 bases at V and 7 bases at J, with 7 bases in the middle. Germline CDR1 is SGHAT and CDR2 is FQNNGV. As DNA, the CDR3 is TGTGCCAGCAGCTTAGATCTCCGGCAGCCCCAGCATTTT. Amino acids: CASSLDLRQPQHF.

V is TRBV2 and J is TRBJ1-4; D gene uncertain. This CDR3 comprises 15 residues. The germline V and J ends were trimmed by 6 bases and 8 bases, with 19 bases remaining between them. Germline values: CDR1 SNHLY, CDR2 FYNNEI. CDR3 residues: CASSGRSFSQEKLFF. The CDR3 DNA reads as TGTGCCAGCAGCGGCCGGAGTTTTTCGCAGGAAAAACTGTTTTTT.

The chain recombines TRBV20-1 with TRBJ2-3; 14 nucleotides match TRBD2. Germline values: CDR1 DFQATT, CDR2 SNEGSKA (reference sequence). With 5 bases clipped from V and 2 bases from J, the junction kept 6 bases outside the gene matches. The CDR3 is made up of 16 amino acids. CDR3 amino acids: CSAVRGLAGVTDTQYF. CDR3 in DNA: TGCAGTGCTGTAAGGGGACTAGCGGGGGTCACAGATACGCAGTATTTT.

The J gene is TRBJ1-1, the V gene TRBV3-1, with D maybe TRBD1 (5 bases). The CDR3 loop spans 14 amino acids. Germline V gene data show CDR1 as LGHDT and CDR2 as YNNKEL (reference sequence). Trimming removed 4 bases at V and 3 bases at J, with 12 bases between. CDR3 coding DNA: TGTGCCAGCAGCCCATTCGACAGAGACACTGAAGCTTTCTTT. Translated: CASSPFDRDTEAFF.

This clonotype was observed a few times. The chain uses TRBV29-1 and TRBJ2-1; tentative D call: TRBD1 (6 bases). CDR1 SQVTM and CDR2 ANQGSEA come from the germline V gene. CDR3 length equals 16 residues. V lost 2 bases to trimming and J lost 0 bases, with 14 bases between them. The CDR3: CSVERTASSSYNEQFF. CDR3 coding DNA: TGCAGCGTTGAAAGGACAGCCTCGAGCTCCTACAATGAGCAGTTCTTC.

This clonotype was recorded at least ten times. As DNA, the CDR3 is TGTGCCATTACTGGGACAGGGGGCGCAGATACGCAGTATTTT. It encodes CAITGTGGADTQYF. The chain uses TRBV10-3 and TRBJ2-3; TRBD1 matches at 12 bases. V lost 9 bases, J lost 4 bases, and 5 bases stayed unmatched. The CDR3 covers 14 residues. Looked up from germline, CDR1 is ENHRY and CDR2 is SYGVKD.

The chain combines TRBV11-1 with TRBJ1-1; D is unclear. The length of the CDR3 is 15 residues. Germline lookup yields CDR1 SGHAT and CDR2 FQDESV (reference sequence). Trimming left V 1 base short and J 1 base short, with 10 bases between. In nucleotides, the CDR3 is TGTGCCAGCAGCTTAGAAGGGCAGCAGAACACTGAAGCTTTCTTT. Its translation is CASSLEGQQNTEAFF.

This clonotype has more than one count but fewer than ten. The chain uses TRBV6-2 or TRBV6-3 and TRBJ2-7, with 9 positions matching TRBD2. J lost 1 base, V lost 7 bases, and 2 bases had no gene match. The V gene's germline CDR1 is MNHEY and CDR2 SVGEGT. The CDR3 covers 13 residues. CDR3 nucleotide sequence: TGTGCCAGCAAGACTAGCGGTTCCTACGAGCAGTACGTC. The encoded protein is CASKTSGSYEQYV.

This clonotype showed up just a few times. The rearrangement links TRBV7-9 to TRBJ1-6; no clear D gene. The CDR3 runs 12 residues. From germline, CDR1 is SEHNR and CDR2 FQNEAQ (reference sequence). V was trimmed by 5 bases and J by 13 bases, leaving 12 bases between them. The CDR3 DNA sequence: TGTGCCAGCAGCCCGACCCTTGCCCCCCTCCACTTT. Protein product: CASSPTLAPLHF. Complete variable domain (other parts from reference TRBV7-9 and TRBJ1-6): DTGVSQNPRHKITKRGQNVTFRCDPISEHNRLYWYRQTLGQGPEFLTYFQNEAQLEKSRLLSDRFSAERPKGSFSTLEIQRTEQGDSAMYLCASSPTLAPLHFGNGTRLTVT.

This clonotype was seen a handful of times. V gene TRBV6-5 combines with J gene TRBJ2-1; TRBD1 matches at 10 bases. This CDR3 is 16 amino acids long. V shed 5 bases, J shed 5 bases, and the junction held 9 bases outside the gene matches. The germline V gene has CDR1 MNHEY and CDR2 SVGAGI. CDR3 sequence: CASSPTGTGVHNEQFF. The DNA of the CDR3 is TGTGCCAGCAGTCCAACCGGGACAGGGGTCCACAATGAGCAGTTCTTC.

Ten or more counts support this clonotype. This chain connects TRBV20-1 to TRBJ2-5; D not resolved. This CDR3 has 14 residues. Per the germline V gene, CDR1 is DFQATT and CDR2 is SNEGSKA (reference sequence). Trimming pared 7 bases from V and 3 bases from J, leaving 18 bases between. The CDR3 sequence: CSVSSRVVKETQYF. The CDR3 DNA follows: TGCAGTGTTTCATCCCGGGTGGTAAAAGAGACCCAGTACTTC.

The genes are TRBV6-1 and TRBJ1-6; D remains unclear. Germline lookup yields CDR1 MNHNS and CDR2 SASEGT. The CDR3 sequence is 14 residues long. V lost 2 bases and J lost 3, with 5 bases in between. CDR3 bases: TGTGCCAGCAGTGAACAGTACTATAATTCACCCCTCCACTTT. This translates into CASSEQYYNSPLHF.

The chain couples TRBV18 to TRBJ2-2; 9 bases align to TRBD1. This CDR3 comprises 16 residues. V lost 6 bases, J lost 3 bases, and 8 bases stayed unmatched. CDR1 is KGHSH, CDR2 LQKENI, per germline. The CDR3 DNA reads TGTGCCAGCTCGCCCCGGACAGGGGCGGACACCGGGGAGCTGTTTTTT. It specifies CASSPRTGADTGELFF.

This clonotype has at least ten counts. V and J are TRBV5-1 and TRBJ2-5; tentatively, D is TRBD2 (6 bases). The CDR3 covers 13 residues. V was shortened by 4 bases and J by 0 bases, with 7 bases between the two germline ends. Germline V gene lookup returns CDR1 SGHRS and CDR2 YFSETQ. For the CDR3, the DNA is TGCGCCAGCAGCGCGGGGTACCAAGAGACCCAGTACTTC. Translation: CASSAGYQETQYF.

This clonotype was picked up a small number of times. The genes are TRBV12-3 or TRBV12-4 and TRBJ2-3, with D tentatively TRBD1 (5 bases). CDR3 length equals 13 residues. Trimming removed 7 bases at V and 7 bases at J, with 15 bases between. CDR3 region: CASNGAVANTQYF. CDR3 DNA sequence: TGTGCCAGCAATGGGGCTGTGGCAAATACGCAGTATTTT.

The chain has TRBV7-9 and TRBJ2-7, with D unclear. V was pared by 4 bases and J by 6 bases, with 13 bases between. Germline V CDR1 and CDR2: SEHNR, FQNEAQ (reference sequence). The CDR3 length is 13 residues. Written as DNA, the CDR3 is TGTGCCAGCAGCTCCCCTGGCAGAGGCGAGCAGTACTTC. Protein product: CASSSPGRGEQYF.